This TCR beta chain was documented in a study of T cell responses to AZD1222 COVID-19 vaccine. This clone was counted a single time. Germline lookup yields CDR1 SGDLS and CDR2 YYNGEE. Trimming took off 4 bases at V and 5 bases at J, with 22 bases between the two ends. The CDR3 runs 17 residues. Method: immunoSEQ multiplex PCR; TCRdb's copy keeps in-frame clones and lacks some. This table has around 100,000 clones, around nine tenths appearing once. The sequenced sample was peripheral blood, obtained 28 days after the second AZD1222 dose. The J gene is TRBJ2-1, the V gene TRBV9; tentatively, D is TRBD2 (6 bases). The TCR was taken from an adult who received the AZD1222 COVID-19 vaccine. The CDR3 sequence: CASSSHPLGTPNNEQFF. The CDR3 region has the DNA TGTGCCAGCAGCTCCCACCCCCTCGGGACTCCAAACAATGAGCAGTTCTTC.